Reported below is one TCR beta chain. Its cognate antigen is unknown. The length of the CDR3 is 13 residues. V was trimmed by 2 bases and J by 3 bases, leaving 8 bases between them. Germline values: CDR1 SGHDT, CDR2 YYEEEE. The method was immunoSEQ multiplex PCR; TCRdb's version includes in-frame clones alone and lacks a portion of them. The table shows some 150,000 clones, with approximately 88% occurring only once. The sample originates from a study of T cell responses to AZD1222 COVID-19 vaccine. Regarding the study as a whole: Donors were chiefly white British, with a greater number of females, and clonal diversity was perhaps underestimated. An increase in Spike-specific TCR breadth and depth was observed after two AZD1222 doses. Across the whole spike, CD4 TCRs peaked at regions 160-218 and 743-854. Among AZD1222 vaccinees, only six or seven were seropositive at baseline.

This chain connects TRBV5-6 to TRBJ1-2, with a tentative D call TRBD1 (6 bases). The starting material was peripheral blood, obtained on day 0 of MenACWY control vaccination. The TCR was taken from an adult in good health. The chain's CDR3 is CASSLGGDYGYTF. DNA of the CDR3: TGTGCCAGCAGCTTAGGGGGAGACTATGGCTACACCTTC.